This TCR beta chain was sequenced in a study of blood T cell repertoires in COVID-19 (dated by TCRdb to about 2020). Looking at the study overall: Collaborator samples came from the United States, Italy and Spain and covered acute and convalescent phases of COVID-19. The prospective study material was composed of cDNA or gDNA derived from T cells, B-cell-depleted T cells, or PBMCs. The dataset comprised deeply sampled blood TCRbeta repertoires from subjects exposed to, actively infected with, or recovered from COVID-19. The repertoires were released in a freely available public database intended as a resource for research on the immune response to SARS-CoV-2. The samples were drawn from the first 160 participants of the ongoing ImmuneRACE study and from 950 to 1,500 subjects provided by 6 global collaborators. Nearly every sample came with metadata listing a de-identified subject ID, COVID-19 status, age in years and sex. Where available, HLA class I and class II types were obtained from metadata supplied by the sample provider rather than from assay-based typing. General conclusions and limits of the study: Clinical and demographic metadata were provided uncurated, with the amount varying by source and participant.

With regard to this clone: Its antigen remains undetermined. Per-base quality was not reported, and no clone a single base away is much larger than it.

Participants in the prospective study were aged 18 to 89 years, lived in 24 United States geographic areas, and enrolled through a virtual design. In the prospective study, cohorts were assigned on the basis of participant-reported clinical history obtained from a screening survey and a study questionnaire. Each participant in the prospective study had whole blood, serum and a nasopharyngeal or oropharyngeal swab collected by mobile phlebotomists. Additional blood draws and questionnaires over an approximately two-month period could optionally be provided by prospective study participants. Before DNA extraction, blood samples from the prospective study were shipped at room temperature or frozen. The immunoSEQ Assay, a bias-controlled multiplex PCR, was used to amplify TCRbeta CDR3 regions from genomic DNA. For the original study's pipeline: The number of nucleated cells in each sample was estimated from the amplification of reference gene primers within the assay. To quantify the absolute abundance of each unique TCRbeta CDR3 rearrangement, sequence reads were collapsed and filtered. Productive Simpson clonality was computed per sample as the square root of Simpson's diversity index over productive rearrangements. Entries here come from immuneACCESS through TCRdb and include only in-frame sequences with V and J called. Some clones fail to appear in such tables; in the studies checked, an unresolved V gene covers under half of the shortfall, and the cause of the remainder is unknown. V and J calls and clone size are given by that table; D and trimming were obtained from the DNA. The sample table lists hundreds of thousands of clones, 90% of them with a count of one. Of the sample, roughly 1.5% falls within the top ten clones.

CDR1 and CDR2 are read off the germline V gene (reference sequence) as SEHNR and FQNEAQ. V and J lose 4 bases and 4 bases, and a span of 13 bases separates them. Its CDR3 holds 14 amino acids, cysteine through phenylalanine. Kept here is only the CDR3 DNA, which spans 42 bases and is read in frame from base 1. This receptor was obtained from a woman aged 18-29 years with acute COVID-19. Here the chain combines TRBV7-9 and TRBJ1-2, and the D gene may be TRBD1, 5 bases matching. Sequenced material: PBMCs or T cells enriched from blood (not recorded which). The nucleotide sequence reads TGTGCCAGCAGCTCTGCGGGGGGGTTCTATGGCTACACCTTC. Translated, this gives CASSSAGGFYGYTF.